These T cell receptor beta chains were read from a single sample in a study of blood T cells in healthy people across ages. From the 5' RACE reads, TCRdb called clonotypes with MiXCR, one entry per CDR3 protein. Among 550,000 to 600,000 distinct CDR3 sequences listed, about 25% were seen once. What was sequenced was blood. The source of these receptors is a woman between 65 and 79 years old in good health. Each CDR3 is given with its conserved first and last residue. The order of the fields is clone size, J gene, V gene, D gene, CDR3 protein, CDR3 DNA. D genes are given only for firm matches. For some rows the clone size is stated as once, few or many, or as a class when expanded; others skip it.

size: .; J: TRBJ2-2; V: TRBV11-1; D: TRBD1; CDR3: CASSLVFRGLTGELFF; DNA: TGTGCCAGCAGCTTAGTATTCAGGGGGCTGACCGGGGAGCTGTTTTTT
size: .; J: TRBJ1-2; V: TRBV12-3/TRBV12-4; D: .; CDR3: CASSCRGCYGYTF; DNA: TGTGCCAGCAGTTGTCGCGGCTGCTATGGCTACACCTTC
size: .; J: TRBJ2-1; V: TRBV4-3; D: TRBD1; CDR3: CASSPQPTGGEQFF; DNA: TGCGCCAGCAGCCCGCAACCGACAGGGGGTGAGCAGTTCTTC
size: few; J: TRBJ1-4; V: TRBV6-5; D: .; CDR3: CASSYLSGEKLFF; DNA: TGTGCCAGCAGTTATTTGTCAGGGGAAAAACTGTTTTTT
size: .; J: TRBJ1-1; V: TRBV7-9; D: .; CDR3: CASSLGYATEAFF; DNA: TGTGCCAGCAGCTTAGGGTATGCGACTGAAGCTTTCTTT
size: few; J: TRBJ2-1; V: TRBV5-6; D: .; CDR3: CASSFATRSNGEQFF; DNA: TGTGCCAGCAGCTTCGCTACCAGATCCAATGGTGAGCAGTTCTTC
size: few; J: TRBJ1-2; V: TRBV5-1; D: .; CDR3: CASSLASSAPLYGYTF; DNA: TGCGCCAGCAGCTTGGCTTCTTCGGCACCGCTCTATGGCTACACCTTC
size: .; J: TRBJ2-2; V: TRBV6-5; D: .; CDR3: CASSYGGGELFF; DNA: TGTGCCAGCAGTTACGGGGGCGGGGAGCTGTTTTTT
size: .; J: TRBJ1-3; V: TRBV18; D: .; CDR3: CASSPQYGRTSGNTIYF; DNA: TGTGCCAGCTCACCACAGTACGGGAGGACGAGCGGAAACACCATATATTTT
size: once; J: TRBJ2-4; V: TRBV6-5; D: .; CDR3: CASSSHNSRNIQYF; DNA: TGTGCCAGCAGTTCCCATAACAGCCGAAACATTCAGTACTTC